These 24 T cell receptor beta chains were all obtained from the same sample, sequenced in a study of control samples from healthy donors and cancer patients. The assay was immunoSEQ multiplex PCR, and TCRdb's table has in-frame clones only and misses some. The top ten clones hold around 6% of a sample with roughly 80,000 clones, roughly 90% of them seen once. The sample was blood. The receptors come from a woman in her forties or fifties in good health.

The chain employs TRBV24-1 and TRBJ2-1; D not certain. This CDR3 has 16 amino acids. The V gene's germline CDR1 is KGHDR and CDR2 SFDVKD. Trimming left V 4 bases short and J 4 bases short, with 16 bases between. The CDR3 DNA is TGTGCCACCAGTGACCCAGACCCTCAGTCTTACAATGAGCAGTTCTTC. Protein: CATSDPDPQSYNEQFF.

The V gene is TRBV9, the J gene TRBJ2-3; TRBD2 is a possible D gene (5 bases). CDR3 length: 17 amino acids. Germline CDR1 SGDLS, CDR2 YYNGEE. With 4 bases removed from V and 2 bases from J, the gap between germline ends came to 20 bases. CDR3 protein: CASSLLTGSLLTDTQYF. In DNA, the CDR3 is TGTGCCAGCAGCCTTCTTACGGGGTCCCTTCTCACAGATACGCAGTATTTT.

The CDR3 DNA is TGTGCCAGCTCAGGATCCGGGACAGGGGTGAATCAGCCCCAGCATTTT. Translating it yields CASSGSGTGVNQPQHF. V usage is TRBV18 and J usage is TRBJ1-5; 10 nucleotides agree with TRBD1. Germline V gene data show CDR1 as KGHSH and CDR2 as LQKENI. Trimming removed 5 bases from V and 4 bases from J; junction bases left unmatched: 8. The CDR3 sequence is 16 residues long. The entire variable domain, with the rest obtained from reference TRBV18 and TRBJ1-5, is as follows: NAGVMQNPRHLVRRRGQEARLRCSPMKGHSHVYWYRQLPEEGLKFMVYLQKENIIDESGMPKERFSAEFPKEGPSILRIQQVVRGDSAAYFCASSGSGTGVNQPQHFGDGTRLSIL.

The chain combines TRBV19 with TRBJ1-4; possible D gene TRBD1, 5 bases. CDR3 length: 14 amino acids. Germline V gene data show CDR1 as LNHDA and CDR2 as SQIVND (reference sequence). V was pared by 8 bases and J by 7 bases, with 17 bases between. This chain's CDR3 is CASSGTREGEKLFF. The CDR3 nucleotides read TGTGCCAGTTCGGGGACCCGTGAGGGTGAAAAACTGTTTTTT.

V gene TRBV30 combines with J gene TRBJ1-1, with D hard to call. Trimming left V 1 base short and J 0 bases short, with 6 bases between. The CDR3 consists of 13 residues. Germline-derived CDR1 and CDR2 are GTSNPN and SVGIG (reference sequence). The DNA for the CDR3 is TGTGCCTGGAGTGACCAGGTGAACACTGAAGCTTTCTTT. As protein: CAWSDQVNTEAFF.

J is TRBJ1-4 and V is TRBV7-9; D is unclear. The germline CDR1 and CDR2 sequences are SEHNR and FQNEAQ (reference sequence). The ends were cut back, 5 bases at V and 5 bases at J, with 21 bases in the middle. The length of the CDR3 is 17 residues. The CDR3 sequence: CASSPHLSQDPNEKLFF. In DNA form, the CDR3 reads TGTGCCAGCAGCCCACACCTTAGTCAGGACCCGAATGAAAAACTGTTTTTT.

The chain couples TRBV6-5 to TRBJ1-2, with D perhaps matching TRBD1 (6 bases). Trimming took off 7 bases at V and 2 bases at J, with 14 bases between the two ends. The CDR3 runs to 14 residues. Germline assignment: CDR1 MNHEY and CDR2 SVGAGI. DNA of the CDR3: TGTGCCAGCAAACCCACAGGGAGAAACTATGGCTACACCTTC. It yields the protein CASKPTGRNYGYTF.

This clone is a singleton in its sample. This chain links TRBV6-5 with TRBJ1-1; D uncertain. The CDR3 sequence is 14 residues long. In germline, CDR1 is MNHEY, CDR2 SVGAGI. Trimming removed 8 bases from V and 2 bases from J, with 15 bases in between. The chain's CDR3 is CASGKDERNTEAFF. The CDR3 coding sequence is TGTGCCAGCGGGAAGGACGAGAGAAACACTGAAGCTTTCTTT.

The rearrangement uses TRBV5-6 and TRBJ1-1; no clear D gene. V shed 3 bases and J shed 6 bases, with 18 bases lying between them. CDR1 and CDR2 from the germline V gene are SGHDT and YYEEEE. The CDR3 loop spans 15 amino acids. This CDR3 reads CASSSIEAGKAEAFF. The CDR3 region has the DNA TGTGCCAGCAGCTCGATCGAGGCGGGGAAAGCTGAAGCTTTCTTT.

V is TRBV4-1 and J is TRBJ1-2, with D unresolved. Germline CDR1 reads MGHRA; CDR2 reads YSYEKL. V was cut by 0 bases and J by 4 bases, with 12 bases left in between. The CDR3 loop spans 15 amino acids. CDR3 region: CASSQDFTGLYGYTF. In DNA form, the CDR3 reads TGCGCCAGCAGCCAAGATTTTACCGGACTCTATGGCTACACCTTC.

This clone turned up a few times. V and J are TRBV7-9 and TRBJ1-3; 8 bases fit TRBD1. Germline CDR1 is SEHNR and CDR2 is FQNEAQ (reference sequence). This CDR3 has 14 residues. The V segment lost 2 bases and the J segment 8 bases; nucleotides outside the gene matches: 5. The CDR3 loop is CASSLMDRAHTIYF. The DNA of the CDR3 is TGTGCCAGCAGCTTAATGGACAGGGCACACACCATATATTTT. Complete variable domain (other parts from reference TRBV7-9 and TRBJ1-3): DTGVSQNPRHKITKRGQNVTFRCDPISEHNRLYWYRQTLGQGPEFLTYFQNEAQLEKSRLLSDRFSAERPKGSFSTLEIQRTEQGDSAMYLCASSLMDRAHTIYFGEGSWLTVV.

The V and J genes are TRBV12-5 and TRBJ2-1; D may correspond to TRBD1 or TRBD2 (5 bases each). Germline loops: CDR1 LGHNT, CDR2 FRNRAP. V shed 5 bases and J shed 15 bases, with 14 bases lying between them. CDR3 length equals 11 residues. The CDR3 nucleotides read TGTGCTAGTGGTCCGGGACGTGGACCGTTCTTC. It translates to CASGPGRGPFF. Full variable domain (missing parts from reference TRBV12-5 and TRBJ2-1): DARVTQTPRHKVTEMGQEVTMRCQPILGHNTVFWYRQTMMQGLELLAYFRNRAPLDDSGMPKDRFSAEMPDATLATLKIQPSEPRDSAVYFCASGPGRGPFFGPGTRLTVL.

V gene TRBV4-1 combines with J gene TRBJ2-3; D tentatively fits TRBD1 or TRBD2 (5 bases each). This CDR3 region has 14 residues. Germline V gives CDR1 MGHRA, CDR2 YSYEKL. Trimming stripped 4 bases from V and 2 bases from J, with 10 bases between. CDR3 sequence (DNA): TGCGCCAGCAGCCCTCCCGGGGCCACAGATACGCAGTATTTT. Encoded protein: CASSPPGATDTQYF.

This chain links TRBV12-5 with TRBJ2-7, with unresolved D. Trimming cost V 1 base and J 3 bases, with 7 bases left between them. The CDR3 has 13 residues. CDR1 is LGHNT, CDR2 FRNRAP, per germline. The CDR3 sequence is CASGLGYVYEQYF. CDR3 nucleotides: TGTGCTAGTGGTTTGGGGTACGTCTACGAGCAGTACTTC.

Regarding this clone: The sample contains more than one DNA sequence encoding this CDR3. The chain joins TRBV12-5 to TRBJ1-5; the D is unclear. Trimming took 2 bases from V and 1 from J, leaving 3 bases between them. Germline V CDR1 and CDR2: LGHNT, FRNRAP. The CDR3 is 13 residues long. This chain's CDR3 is CASGLTSNQPQHF. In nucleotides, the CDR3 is TGTGCTAGTGGTTTGACCAGCAATCAGCCCCAGCATTTT.

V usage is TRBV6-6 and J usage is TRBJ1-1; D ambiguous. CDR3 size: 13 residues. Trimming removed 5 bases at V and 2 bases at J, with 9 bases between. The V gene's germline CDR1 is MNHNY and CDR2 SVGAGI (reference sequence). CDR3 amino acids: CASSRSSNTEAFF. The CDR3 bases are TGTGCCAGCAGTAGGTCATCCAACACTGAAGCTTTCTTT.

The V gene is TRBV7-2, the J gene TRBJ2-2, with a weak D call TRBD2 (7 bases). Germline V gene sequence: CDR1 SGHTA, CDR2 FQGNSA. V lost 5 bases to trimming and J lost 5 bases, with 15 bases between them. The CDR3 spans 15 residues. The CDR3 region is CASSERGTITGELFF. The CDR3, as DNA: TGTGCCAGCAGCGAAAGGGGGACTATAACCGGGGAGCTGTTTTTT.

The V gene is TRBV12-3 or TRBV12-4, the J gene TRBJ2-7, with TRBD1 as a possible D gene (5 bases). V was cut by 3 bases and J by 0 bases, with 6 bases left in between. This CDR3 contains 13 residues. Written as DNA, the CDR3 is TGTGCCAGCAGTTTTGACAGCTCCTACGAGCAGTACTTC. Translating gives CASSFDSSYEQYF.

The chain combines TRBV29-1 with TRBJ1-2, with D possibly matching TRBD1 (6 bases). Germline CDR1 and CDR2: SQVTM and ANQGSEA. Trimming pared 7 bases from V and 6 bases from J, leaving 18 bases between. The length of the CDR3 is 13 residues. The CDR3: CSAIHRAGHGYTF. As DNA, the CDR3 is TGCAGCGCTATTCACAGGGCAGGTCATGGCTACACCTTC.

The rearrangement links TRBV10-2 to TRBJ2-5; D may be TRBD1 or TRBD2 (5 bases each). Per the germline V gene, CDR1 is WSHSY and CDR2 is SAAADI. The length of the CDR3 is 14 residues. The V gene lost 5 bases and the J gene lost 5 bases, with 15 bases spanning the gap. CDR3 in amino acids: CASSTGTERETQYF. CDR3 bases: TGCGCCAGCAGTACCGGGACGGAGAGGGAGACCCAGTACTTC.

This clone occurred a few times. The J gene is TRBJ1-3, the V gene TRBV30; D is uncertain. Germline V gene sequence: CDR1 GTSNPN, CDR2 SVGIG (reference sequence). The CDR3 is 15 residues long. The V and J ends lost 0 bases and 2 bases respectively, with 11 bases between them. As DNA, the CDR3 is TGTGCCTGGAGTGTACTACCAGGCCCTGGAAACACCATATATTTT. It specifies CAWSVLPGPGNTIYF.

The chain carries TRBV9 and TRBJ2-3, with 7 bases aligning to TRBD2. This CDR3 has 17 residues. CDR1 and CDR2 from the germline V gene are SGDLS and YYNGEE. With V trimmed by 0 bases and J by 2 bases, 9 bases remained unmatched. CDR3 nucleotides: TGTGCCAGCAGCGTAGGTTTCGGGGGGTTAATCACAGATACGCAGTATTTT. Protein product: CASSVGFGGLITDTQYF.

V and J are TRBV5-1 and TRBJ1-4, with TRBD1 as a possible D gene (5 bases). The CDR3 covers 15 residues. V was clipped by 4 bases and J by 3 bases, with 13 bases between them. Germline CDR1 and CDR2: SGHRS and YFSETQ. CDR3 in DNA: TGCGCCAGCAGCCGATCCTCAGGGCCTAATGAAAAACTGTTTTTT. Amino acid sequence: CASSRSSGPNEKLFF.

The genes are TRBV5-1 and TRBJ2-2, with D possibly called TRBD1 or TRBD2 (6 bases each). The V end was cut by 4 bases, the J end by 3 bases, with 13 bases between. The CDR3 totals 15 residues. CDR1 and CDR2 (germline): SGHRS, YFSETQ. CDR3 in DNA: TGCGCCAGCAGCCCGGGGGCCAGGGACACCGGGGAGCTGTTTTTT. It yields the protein CASSPGARDTGELFF.